This note documents a single TCR beta chain sequence. Its specificity is unknown. These data are taken from a study of cytomegalovirus exposure and HLA in healthy donors. Whole-study context: Genetic ancestry analysis placed under 90% of the 350 to 500 donors that were genotyped in the Caucasian-associated cluster. General study results and limits: Later analysis suggested most CMV-associated TCR beta chains were HLA-restricted. HLA allele associations emerged for around 15,000 TCR beta sequences in a later analysis, at 0.05 false discovery rate. Prior analysis indicated that the majority of TCR beta V segments exhibited productivity approximately 90% or approximately 30% of the time.

The PCR was carried out with 60 Vbeta primers and 13 Jbeta primers. This table comes from immunoSEQ multiplex PCR, and its TCRdb copy is limited to in-frame clones, with some not included. The table has about 43,000 clones, 60% to 85% seen once. This CDR3 spans 16 amino acids. The germline CDR1 and CDR2 sequences are SGHDN and FVKESK. V dropped 3 bases and J dropped 11; count of bases not matched to a gene: 17. The rearrangement links TRBV14 to TRBJ1-1; TRBD1 matches at 8 bases. The receptor was derived from a man under 40 in good health and CMV-seronegative. Material: PBMCs. CDR3 coding DNA: TGTGCCAGCAGCCATTCCCCCTCCCAGGGGGCGTCTTTGGCTTTCTTT. It specifies CASSHSPSQGASLAFF.